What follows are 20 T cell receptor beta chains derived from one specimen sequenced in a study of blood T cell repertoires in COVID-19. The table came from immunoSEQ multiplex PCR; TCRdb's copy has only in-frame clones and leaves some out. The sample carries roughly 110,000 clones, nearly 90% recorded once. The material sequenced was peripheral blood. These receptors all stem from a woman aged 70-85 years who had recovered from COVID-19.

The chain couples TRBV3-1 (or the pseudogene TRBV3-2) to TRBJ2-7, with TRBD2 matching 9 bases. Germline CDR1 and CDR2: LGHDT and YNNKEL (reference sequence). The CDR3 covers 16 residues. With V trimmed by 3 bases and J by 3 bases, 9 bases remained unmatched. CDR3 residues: CASSHQTSGLRYEQYF. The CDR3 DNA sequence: TGTGCCAGCAGCCACCAAACTAGCGGGCTACGCTACGAGCAGTACTTC.

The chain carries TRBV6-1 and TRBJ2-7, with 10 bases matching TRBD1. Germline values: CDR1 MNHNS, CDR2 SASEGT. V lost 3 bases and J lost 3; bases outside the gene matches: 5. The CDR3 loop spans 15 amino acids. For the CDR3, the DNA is TGTGCCAGCAGTGACCAGGACAGGGGGGTCTACGAGCAGTACTTC. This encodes CASSDQDRGVYEQYF.

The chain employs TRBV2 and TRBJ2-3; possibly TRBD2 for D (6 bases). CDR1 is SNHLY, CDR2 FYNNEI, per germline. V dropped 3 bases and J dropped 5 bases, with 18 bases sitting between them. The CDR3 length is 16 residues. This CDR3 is CASSETRWGVKDTQYF. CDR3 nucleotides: TGTGCCAGCAGTGAGACTAGGTGGGGAGTTAAAGATACGCAGTATTTT. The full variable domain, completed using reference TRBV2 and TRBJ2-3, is EPEVTQTPSHQVTQMGQEVILRCVPISNHLYFYWYRQILGQKVEFLVSFYNNEISEKSEIFDDQFSVERPDGSNFTLKIRSTKLEDSAMYFCASSETRWGVKDTQYFGPGTRLTVL.

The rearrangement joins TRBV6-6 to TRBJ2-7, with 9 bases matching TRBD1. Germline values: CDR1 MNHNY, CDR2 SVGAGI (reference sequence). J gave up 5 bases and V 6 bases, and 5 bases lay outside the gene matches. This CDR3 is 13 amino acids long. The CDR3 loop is CASRKQGANEQYF. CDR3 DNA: TGTGCCAGCAGAAAACAGGGGGCCAACGAGCAGTACTTC.

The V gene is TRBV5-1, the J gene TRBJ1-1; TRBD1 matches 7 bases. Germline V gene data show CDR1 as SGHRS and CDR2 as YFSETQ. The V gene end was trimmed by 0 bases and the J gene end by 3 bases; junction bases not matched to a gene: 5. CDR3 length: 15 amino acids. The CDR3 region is CASSLDEGAYTEAFF. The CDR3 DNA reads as TGCGCCAGCAGCTTGGACGAGGGGGCCTACACTGAAGCTTTCTTT.

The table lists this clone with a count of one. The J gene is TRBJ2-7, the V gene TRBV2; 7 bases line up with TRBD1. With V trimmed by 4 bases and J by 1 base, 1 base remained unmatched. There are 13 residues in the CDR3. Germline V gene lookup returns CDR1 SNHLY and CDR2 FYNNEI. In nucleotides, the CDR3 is TGTGCCAGCAGTGGGGACAGTTCCTACGAGCAGTACTTC. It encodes CASSGDSSYEQYF.

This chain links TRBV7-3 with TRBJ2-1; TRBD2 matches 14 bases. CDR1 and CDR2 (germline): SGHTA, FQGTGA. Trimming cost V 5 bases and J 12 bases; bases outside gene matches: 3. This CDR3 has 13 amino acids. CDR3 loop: CASSVTSGGAQFF. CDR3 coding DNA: TGTGCCAGCAGCGTGACTAGCGGGGGGGCGCAGTTCTTC.

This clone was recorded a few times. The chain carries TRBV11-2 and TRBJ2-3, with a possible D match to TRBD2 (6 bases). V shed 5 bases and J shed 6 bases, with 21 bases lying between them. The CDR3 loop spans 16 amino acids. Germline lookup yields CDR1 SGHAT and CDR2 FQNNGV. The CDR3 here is CASSPLAGSRGDTQYF. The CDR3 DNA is TGTGCCAGCAGCCCCCTGGCGGGGAGCCGTGGGGATACGCAGTATTTT.

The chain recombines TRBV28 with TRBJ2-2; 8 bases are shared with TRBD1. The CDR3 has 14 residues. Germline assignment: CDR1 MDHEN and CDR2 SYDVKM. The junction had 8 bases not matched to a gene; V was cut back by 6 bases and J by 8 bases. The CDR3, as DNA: TGTGCCAGCAGGCGCACAGGGGGGATAGGGGAGCTGTTTTTT. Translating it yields CASRRTGGIGELFF.

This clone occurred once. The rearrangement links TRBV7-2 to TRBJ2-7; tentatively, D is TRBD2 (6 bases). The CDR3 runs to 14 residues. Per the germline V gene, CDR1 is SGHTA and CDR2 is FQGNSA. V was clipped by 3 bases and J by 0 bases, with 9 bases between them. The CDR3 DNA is TGTGCCAGCAGCTTGGGGGGAAACTCCTACGAGCAGTACTTC. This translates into CASSLGGNSYEQYF.

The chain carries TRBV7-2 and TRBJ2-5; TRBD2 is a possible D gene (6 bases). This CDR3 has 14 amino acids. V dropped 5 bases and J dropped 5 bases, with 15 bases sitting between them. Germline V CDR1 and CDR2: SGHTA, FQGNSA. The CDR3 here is CASSPGVDRETQYF. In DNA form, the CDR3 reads TGTGCCAGCAGCCCGGGGGTAGACCGCGAGACCCAGTACTTC.

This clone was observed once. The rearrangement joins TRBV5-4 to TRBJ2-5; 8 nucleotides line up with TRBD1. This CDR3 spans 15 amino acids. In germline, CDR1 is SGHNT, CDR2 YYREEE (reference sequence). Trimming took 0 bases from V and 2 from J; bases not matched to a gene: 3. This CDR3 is CASSLAGTGQETQYF. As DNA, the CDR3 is TGTGCCAGCAGCTTGGCGGGGACAGGACAAGAGACCCAGTACTTC.

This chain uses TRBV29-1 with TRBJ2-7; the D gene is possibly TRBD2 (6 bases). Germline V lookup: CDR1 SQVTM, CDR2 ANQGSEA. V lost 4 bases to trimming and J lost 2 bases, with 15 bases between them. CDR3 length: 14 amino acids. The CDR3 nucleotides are TGCAGCGTTGGAGGCGGGACGAGTACCTACGAGCAGTACTTC. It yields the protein CSVGGGTSTYEQYF.

CDR3 coding DNA: TGTGCCAGCAGCCCGGAGGCCCCCAGAGAGACCCAGTACTTC. This translates into CASSPEAPRETQYF. This chain uses TRBV11-2 with TRBJ2-5; weak D call: TRBD2 (5 bases). The CDR3 is 14 residues long. The germline V gene has CDR1 SGHAT and CDR2 FQNNGV. Trimming pared 5 bases from V and 4 bases from J, leaving 14 bases between.

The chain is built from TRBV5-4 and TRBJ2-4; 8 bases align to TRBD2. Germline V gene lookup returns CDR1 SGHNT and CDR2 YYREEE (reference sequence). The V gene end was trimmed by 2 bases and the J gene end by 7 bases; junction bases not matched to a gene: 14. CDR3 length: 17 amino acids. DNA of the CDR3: TGTGCCAGCAGCTTCGCCCCCTCGCCGGGAGGGCAGAACATTCAGTACTTC. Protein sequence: CASSFAPSPGGQNIQYF.

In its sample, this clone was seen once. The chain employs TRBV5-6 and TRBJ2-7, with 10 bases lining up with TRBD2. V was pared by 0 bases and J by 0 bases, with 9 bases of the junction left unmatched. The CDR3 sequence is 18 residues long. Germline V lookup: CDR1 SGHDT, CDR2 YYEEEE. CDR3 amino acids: CASSLGPPSGGFSYEQYF. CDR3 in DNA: TGTGCCAGCAGCTTGGGTCCCCCTAGCGGGGGTTTCTCCTACGAGCAGTACTTC.

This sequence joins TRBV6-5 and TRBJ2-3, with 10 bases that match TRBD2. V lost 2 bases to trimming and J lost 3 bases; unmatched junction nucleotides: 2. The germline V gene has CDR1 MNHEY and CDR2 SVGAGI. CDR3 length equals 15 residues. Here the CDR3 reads CASSYRAGGTDTQYF. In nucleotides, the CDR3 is TGTGCCAGCAGTTACCGAGCGGGGGGGACAGATACGCAGTATTTT.

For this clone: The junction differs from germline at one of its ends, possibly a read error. CDR3 in amino acids: CASSQAGGRNGKLFF. In DNA form, the CDR3 reads TGTGCCAGCAGCCAAGCAGGGGGAAGGAATGGAAAACTGTTTTTT. V and J are TRBV14 and TRBJ1-4, with TRBD1 identical over 7 bases. The germline gives CDR1 SGHDN, CDR2 FVKESK. CDR3 length: 15 amino acids.

Written as DNA, the CDR3 is TGTGCCACCAGCGGGAGGAGGACAGGGGGCGGGGAGCAGTACTTC. Its translation is CATSGRRTGGGEQYF. The chain joins TRBV15 to TRBJ2-7; 11 nucleotides agree with TRBD1. CDR1 LNHNV and CDR2 YYDKDF come from the germline V gene (reference sequence). This CDR3 is 15 amino acids long. The J segment lost 7 bases and the V segment lost 5 bases, leaving 10 bases of the junction unmatched.

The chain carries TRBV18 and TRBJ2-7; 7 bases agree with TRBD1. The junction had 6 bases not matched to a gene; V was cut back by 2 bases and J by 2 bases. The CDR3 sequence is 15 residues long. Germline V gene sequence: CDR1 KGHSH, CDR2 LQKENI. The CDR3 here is CASSPGNRGPYEQYF. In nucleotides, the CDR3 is TGTGCCAGCTCACCAGGGAACAGGGGTCCCTACGAGCAGTACTTC. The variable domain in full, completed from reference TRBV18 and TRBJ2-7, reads NAGVMQNPRHLVRRRGQEARLRCSPMKGHSHVYWYRQLPEEGLKFMVYLQKENIIDESGMPKERFSAEFPKEGPSILRIQQVVRGDSAAYFCASSPGNRGPYEQYFGPGTRLTVT.